The entry below describes one TCR beta chain. The CDR3 runs to 12 residues. The germline V and J ends were trimmed by 0 bases and 8 bases, with 8 bases remaining between them. The germline gives CDR1 SGHVS, CDR2 FNYEAQ. This specimen comes from a study of technical replicates of blood from a handful of donors. The repertoire was sequenced with immunoSEQ multiplex PCR; TCRdb's copy has only in-frame clones and lacks some. Of around 86,000 clones detected, around 96% appear once; the ten largest clones hold about 0.2%. The chain recombines TRBV7-6 with TRBJ2-7; a possible D gene is TRBD1 (5 bases). The sequence derives from a human donor in good health. Sequencing was done on a sample of T cells isolated from PBMCs. CDR3 DNA sequence: TGTGCCAGCAGCTTAGCGGGGCAGAAGCAGTACTTC. Its translation: CASSLAGQKQYF.